This T cell receptor (beta chain) emerged from a study of beta chain features in type 1 diabetes. About the study: Patients looked much like healthy donors when it came to age, gender and cell yields.

The entirety of the isolated RNA underwent reverse transcription, so expressed TCRB transcripts were sequenced. Sequencing used immunoSEQ multiplex PCR; TCRdb keeps in-frame clones, though not all of them. The sample consists of roughly 400,000 clones, over 13% of them appearing once. In the case of this clone: Its cognate antigen is unknown.

V gave up 6 bases and J gave up 3 bases; unmatched junction bases: 5. The V gene's germline CDR1 is MRHNA and CDR2 SNTAGT. CDR3 size: 14 residues. Study-wide results and limits: At VDJ recombination sites, type 1 diabetes patients had fewer insertions and more deleted nucleotides. Still unanswered here is whether HLA type influences TCRB rearrangement. With patients and controls alike, PCR might favor shorter templates to an equal degree.

This receptor was taken from a woman under 30 in good health. The chain is built from TRBV6-4 and TRBJ2-3, with TRBD2 identical over 8 bases. Sequenced material: naive CD4+ T cells from blood. The CDR3 here is CASSETSVTDTQYF. CDR3 in DNA: TGTGCCAGCAGCGAGACTAGCGTGACAGATACGCAGTATTTT.